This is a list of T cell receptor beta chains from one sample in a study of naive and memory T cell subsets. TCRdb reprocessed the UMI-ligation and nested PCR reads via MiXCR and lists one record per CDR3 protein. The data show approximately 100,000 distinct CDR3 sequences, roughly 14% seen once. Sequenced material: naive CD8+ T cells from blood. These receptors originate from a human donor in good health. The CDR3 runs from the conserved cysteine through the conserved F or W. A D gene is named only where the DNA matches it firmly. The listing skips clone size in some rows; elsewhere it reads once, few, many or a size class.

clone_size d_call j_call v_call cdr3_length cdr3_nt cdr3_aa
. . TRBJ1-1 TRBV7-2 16 TGTGCCAGCAGCTTAGTTCCCCCGGGCATGAACACTGAAGCTTTCTTT CASSLVPPGMNTEAFF
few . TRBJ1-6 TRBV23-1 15 TGCGCCAGCAGTCAATCGTACAGTTGGAATTCACCCCTCCACTTT CASSQSYSWNSPLHF
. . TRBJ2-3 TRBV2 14 TGTGCCAGGCGAATAGCGGATAGCACAGATACGCAGTATTTT CARRIADSTDTQYF
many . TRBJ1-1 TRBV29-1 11 TGCAGCGTAAGTGCCCTCGCTGAAGCTTTCTTT CSVSALAEAFF
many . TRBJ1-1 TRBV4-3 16 TGCGCCAGCAGCCTCGGCGGGGCAGTCGCGACCACTGAAGCTTTCTTT CASSLGGAVATTEAFF
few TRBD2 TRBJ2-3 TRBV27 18 TGTGCCAGCAGGGACAGGGTATTAGGGACTAGCGGCACAGATACGCAGTATTTT CASRDRVLGTSGTDTQYF
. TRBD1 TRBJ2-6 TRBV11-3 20 TGTGCCAGCAGCCTTAGGGCCGGGACAGGGGCATTCTCTGGGGCCAACGTCCTGACTTTC CASSLRAGTGAFSGANVLTF
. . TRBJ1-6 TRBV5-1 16 TGCGCCAGCATGGTGGGGGACGACAGAGGTAATTCACCCCTCCACTTT CASMVGDDRGNSPLHF
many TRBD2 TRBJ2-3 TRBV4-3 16 TGCGCCAGCAGCCAGGCTAGCGGACCTAGCACAGATACGCAGTATTTT CASSQASGPSTDTQYF
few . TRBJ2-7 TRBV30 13 TGTGCCTGGAGTGTGCCCCCCTCCTACGAGCAGTACTTC CAWSVPPSYEQYF
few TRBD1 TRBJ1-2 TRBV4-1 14 TGCGCCAGCAGCCCGGACAGGGGGAACTATGGCTACACCTTC CASSPDRGNYGYTF
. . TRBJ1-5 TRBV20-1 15 TGCAGTGCTTCCGAAATAGGGGACCAGGATCAGCCCCAGCATTTT CSASEIGDQDQPQHF
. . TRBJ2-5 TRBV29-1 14 TGCAGCGTTGAGAGGGCGGGTTTCCAAGAGACCCAGTACTTC CSVERAGFQETQYF
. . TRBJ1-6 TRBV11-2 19 TGTGCCAGCAGCTCTGGACGGGCGTCATTGAGCTCCTATAATTCACCCCTCCACTTT CASSSGRASLSSYNSPLHF
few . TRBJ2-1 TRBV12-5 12 TGTGCTAGTGGGTTTTCCCACAATGAGCAGTTCTTC CASGFSHNEQFF
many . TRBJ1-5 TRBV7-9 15 TGTGCCAGCCACCGCGGGACACATAGCAATCAGCCCCAGCATTTT CASHRGTHSNQPQHF
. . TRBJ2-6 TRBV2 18 TGTGCCAGCAGGGGCCGGGACTCCGACCCTCTCGGGGCCAACGTCCTGACTTTC CASRGRDSDPLGANVLTF
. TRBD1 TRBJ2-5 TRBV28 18 TGTGCCAGCAGTTTATCTATGTGGGCACAGGGGCATCAAGAGACCCAGTACTTC CASSLSMWAQGHQETQYF
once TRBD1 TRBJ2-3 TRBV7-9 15 TGTGCCAGCAGCTTAGGACAGGGGGGCGCAGATACGCAGTATTTT CASSLGQGGADTQYF
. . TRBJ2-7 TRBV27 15 TGTGCCAGCAGTTACACAGCAGCCCTGACCTACGAGCAGTACTTC CASSYTAALTYEQYF
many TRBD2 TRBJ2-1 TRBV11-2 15 TGTGCCAGCAGCCGGGGACTAGCGGAAGCGAATGCGCAGTTCTTC CASSRGLAEANAQFF
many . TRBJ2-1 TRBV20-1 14 TGCAGTGCTAGAGATCTCAGTGGGTTCAATGAGCAGTTCTTC CSARDLSGFNEQFF
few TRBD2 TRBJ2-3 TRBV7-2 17 TGTGCCAGCAGCACGATAATAGCGGGACTCTTCCTGGATACGCAGTATTTT CASSTIIAGLFLDTQYF
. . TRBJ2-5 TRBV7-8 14 TGTGCCAGCAGCTTAGAGGTGTACCAAGAGACCCAGTACTTC CASSLEVYQETQYF
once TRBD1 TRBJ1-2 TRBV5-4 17 TGTGCCAGCAGCTTGAGACGTGAGACAGGGGGCGCAAGAGGCTACACCTTC CASSLRRETGGARGYTF
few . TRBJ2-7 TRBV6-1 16 TGTGCCAGCCCGGCTAGTGGTCTTGGACCCCCAGGCGAGCAGTACTTC CASPASGLGPPGEQYF
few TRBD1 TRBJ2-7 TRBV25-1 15 TGTGCCAGCAGTCCAGCCGGGACAGGGCCCTACGAGCAGTACTTC CASSPAGTGPYEQYF
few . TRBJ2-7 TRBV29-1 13 TGCAGCGTTCTGGGGGCAGGATTCTACGAGCAGTACTTC CSVLGAGFYEQYF
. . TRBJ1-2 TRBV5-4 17 TGTGCCTTCCTCCTGCGGCAGGCACCCCAGCCCCCCTATGGCTACACCTTC CAFLLRQAPQPPYGYTF
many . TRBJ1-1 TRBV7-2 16 TGTGCCAGCAGCTTATACGGGGGCCAGGCGAACACTGAAGCTTTCTTT CASSLYGGQANTEAFF
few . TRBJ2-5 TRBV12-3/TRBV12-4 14 TGTGCCAGCAATAAGGGGGGGCAGCAAGAGACCCAGTACTTC CASNKGGQQETQYF
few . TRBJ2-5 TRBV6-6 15 TGTGCCAGCAGTTACTCACGTGGAGGGCGGGAGACCCAGTACTTC CASSYSRGGRETQYF
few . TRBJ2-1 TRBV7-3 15 TGTGCCAGCAGCCCTAGTGGGAGCCCCTACAATGAGCAGTTCTTC CASSPSGSPYNEQFF
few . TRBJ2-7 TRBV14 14 TGTGCCAGCAGCCCCCAGCGAGAATCCTACGAGCAGTACTTC CASSPQRESYEQYF
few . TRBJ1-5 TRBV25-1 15 TGTGCCAGCACCGGCGGGGCTGACCTCAATCAGCCCCAGCATTTT CASTGGADLNQPQHF
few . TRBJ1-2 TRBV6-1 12 TGTGCCACCGCCCAGGGTGGCTATGGCTACACCTTC CATAQGGYGYTF
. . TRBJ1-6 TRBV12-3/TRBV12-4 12 TGTGCCAGCAAGACGGCCAATTCACCCCTCCACTTT CASKTANSPLHF
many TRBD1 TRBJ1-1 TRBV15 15 TGTGCCACCAGCGGAAGAGGGGGCGGGAGGACTGAAGCTTTCTTT CATSGRGGGRTEAFF
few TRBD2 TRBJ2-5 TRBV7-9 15 TGTGCCAGCAGCGTCCTGGGCGGGGGCCAAGAGACCCAGTACTTC CASSVLGGGQETQYF
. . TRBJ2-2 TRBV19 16 TGTGCCAGTAGCCCTGACAACTCCCTTTACACCGGGGAGCTGTTTTTT CASSPDNSLYTGELFF
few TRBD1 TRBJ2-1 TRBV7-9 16 TGTGCCAGCAGCCACGACCCGGGACAGGACAGCAATGAGCAGTTCTTC CASSHDPGQDSNEQFF
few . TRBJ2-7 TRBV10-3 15 TGTGCCATCAGTGTACAGGATGCGCCCTCCTACGAGCAGTACTTC CAISVQDAPSYEQYF
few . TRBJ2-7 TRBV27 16 TGTGCCAGCAGTTCACATCTAGAGCCCGAGACATACGAGCAGTACTTC CASSSHLEPETYEQYF
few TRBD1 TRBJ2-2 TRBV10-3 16 TGTGCCATCAGTGAGTTGACAGGGGTGAACACCGGGGAGCTGTTTTTT CAISELTGVNTGELFF
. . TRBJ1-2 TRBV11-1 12 TGTGCCAGCAGCTCGGACAGAACCGGCTACACCTTC CASSSDRTGYTF
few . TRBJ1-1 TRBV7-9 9 TGTGCCAGCAGCTCGGAAGCTTTCTTT CASSSEAFF
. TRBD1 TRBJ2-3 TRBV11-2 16 TGTGCCAGCAGCGCCTGGGACAGGGCCCCCACAGATACGCAGTATTTT CASSAWDRAPTDTQYF
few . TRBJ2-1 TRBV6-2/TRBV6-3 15 TGTGCCAGCAGTTATGGGACAATCTCCTACAATGAGCAGTTCTTC CASSYGTISYNEQFF
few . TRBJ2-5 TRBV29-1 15 TGCAGCGTGGGGATTCTAGAGACGAACCAAGAGACCCAGTACTTC CSVGILETNQETQYF
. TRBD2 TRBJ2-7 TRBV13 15 TGTGCCGGCAGCTTGGGACTAGCGGGCGACTACGAGCAGTACTTC CAGSLGLAGDYEQYF
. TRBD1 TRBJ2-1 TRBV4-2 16 TGTGCCAGCAGCCCAACACAGGGGAGCTCCTACAATGAGCAGTTCTTC CASSPTQGSSYNEQFF
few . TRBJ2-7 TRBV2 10 TGTGCCAGCAGAATCTACGAGCAGTACTTC CASRIYEQYF
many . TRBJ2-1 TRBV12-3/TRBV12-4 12 TGTGCCAGCAGTTTAGCGGGAGCGGAGCAGTTCTTC CASSLAGAEQFF
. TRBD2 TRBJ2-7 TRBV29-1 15 TGCAGCGTTGAAGAGGCTAGCGGTCCTTACTACGAGCAGTACTTC CSVEEASGPYYEQYF